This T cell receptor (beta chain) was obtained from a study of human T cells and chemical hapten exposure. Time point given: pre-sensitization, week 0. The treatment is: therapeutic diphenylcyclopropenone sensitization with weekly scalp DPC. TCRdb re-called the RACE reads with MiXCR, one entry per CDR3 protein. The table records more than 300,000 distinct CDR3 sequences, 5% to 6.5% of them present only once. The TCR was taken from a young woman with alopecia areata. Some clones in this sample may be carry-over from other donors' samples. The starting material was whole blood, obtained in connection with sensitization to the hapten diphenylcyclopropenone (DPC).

CDR3 coding DNA: TGTGCCAGCAGTGGGGGGAAAGATACGCAGTATTTT. Protein: CASSGGKDTQYF. The chain links TRBV6-2 or TRBV6-3 to TRBJ2-3, with D maybe TRBD2 (6 bases). This CDR3 is built from 12 residues. CDR1 is MNHEY, CDR2 SVGEGT, per germline. Trimming pared 5 bases from V and 5 bases from J, leaving 8 bases between.